This TCR beta chain comes out of a study of regulatory dendritic cells for organ transplantation. The wider study: Regulatory dendritic cells came from monocytes given vitamin D3 and IL-10.

Overall study findings and caveats: Naive CD4+ and CD8+ repertoires were highly diverse; memory CD8+ was most oligoclonal. Alloreactive memory CD8+ T cell pools varied considerably between individuals.

Turning to this clone: What it binds is unknown.

TCRdb keeps only in-frame clones here, not all; method: immunoSEQ multiplex PCR. This sample has tens of thousands of clones, with less than 90% found just once. Sorted subsets were CFSE-labeled and cultured approximately 5 days with allogeneic dendritic cells. Memory T cells were CD45RO+, naive were CD45RA+, sorted by FACS. Germline CDR1 and CDR2: SGHTA and FQGTGA. V lost 3 bases to trimming and J lost 0 bases; unmatched junction nucleotides: 5. CDR3 length equals 16 residues. This clonotype was sampled from a human donor in good health. The sample consisted of naive CD4+ T cells from blood cultured with dendritic cells. Subset denoted: CD45RA+ naive T cells. V is TRBV7-3 and J is TRBJ2-1; 7 nucleotides line up with TRBD1. DNA of the CDR3: TGTGCCAGCAGCTTCGACAGGGTGAGCTCCTACAATGAGCAGTTCTTC. This codes for CASSFDRVSSYNEQFF.